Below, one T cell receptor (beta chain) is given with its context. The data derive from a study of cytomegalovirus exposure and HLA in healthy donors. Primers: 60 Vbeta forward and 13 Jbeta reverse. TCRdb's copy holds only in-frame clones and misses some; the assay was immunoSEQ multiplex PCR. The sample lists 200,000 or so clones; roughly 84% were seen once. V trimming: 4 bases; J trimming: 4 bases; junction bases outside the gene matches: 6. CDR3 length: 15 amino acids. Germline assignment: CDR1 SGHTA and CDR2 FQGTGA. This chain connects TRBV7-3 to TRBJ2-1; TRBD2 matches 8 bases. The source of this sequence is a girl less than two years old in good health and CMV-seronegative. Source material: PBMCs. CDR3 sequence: CASSYGGARYNEQFF. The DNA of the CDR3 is TGTGCCAGCAGCTACGGGGGGGCCCGGTACAATGAGCAGTTCTTC.